The 20 T cell receptor beta chains given below trace back to one sample, sequenced in a study of shared clonotypes between healthy human individuals. Clones were read by immunoSEQ multiplex PCR, and TCRdb kept only the in-frame ones, dropping some. Among 500,000 to 700,000 clones listed, about 95% were seen once. CD45RO-negative cells were positively selected for CCR7, leaving out terminally differentiated effector memory CD45RA+ cells. Material for sequencing was naive CD8+ T cells sorted from blood. These receptors all come from a woman aged 25 to 39 in good health.

The V call is TRBV5-1, the J call TRBJ2-1; possibly TRBD1 for D (6 bases). The CDR3 length is 13 residues. The V and J ends lost 7 bases and 6 bases respectively, with 14 bases between them. CDR1 is SGHRS and CDR2 is YFSETQ in the germline V gene. The CDR3 protein is CASRLAGVNEQFF. Written as DNA, the CDR3 is TGCGCCAGCCGCCTTGCAGGGGTCAATGAGCAGTTCTTC.

The chain recombines TRBV7-2 with TRBJ2-7; a possible D gene is TRBD1 (6 bases). Germline CDR1 SGHTA, CDR2 FQGNSA. The CDR3 covers 15 residues. Deletions cut 4 bases from V and 2 bases from J, with 15 bases between. The CDR3 sequence is CASSYIGTPTYEQYF. DNA for the CDR3: TGTGCCAGCAGCTACATCGGGACACCAACCTACGAGCAGTACTTC.

This chain joins TRBV28 and TRBJ2-7; D remains unclear. V was clipped by 5 bases and J by 3 bases, with 5 bases between them. The germline V gene encodes CDR1 MDHEN and CDR2 SYDVKM. This CDR3 has 11 residues. CDR3 loop: CASSPRYEQYF. Written as DNA, the CDR3 is TGTGCCAGCAGTCCCCGCTACGAGCAGTACTTC.

The CDR3 region has the DNA TGCGCCATTCCTTCCCTGGGGAAGGGATCCTCCTACGAGCAGTACTTC. It specifies CAIPSLGKGSSYEQYF. The J gene is TRBJ2-7, the V gene TRBV23-1; no clear D. TRBV23-1 is classed as an ORF, of uncertain function. This CDR3 has 16 amino acids. Trimming took 10 bases from V and 0 from J, leaving 22 bases between them.

The CDR3 protein is CASSLPGAQYF. The CDR3 DNA reads TGTGCCAGCAGCTTACCGGGGGCGCAGTATTTT. This rearrangement joins TRBV7-8 to TRBJ2-3, with D maybe TRBD2 (6 bases). The ends were cut back, 2 bases at V and 10 bases at J, with 7 bases in the middle. The CDR3 extends over 11 amino acids. CDR1 is SGHVS, CDR2 FQNEAQ, per germline.

The chain has TRBV7-8 and TRBJ2-7; TRBD1 might be the D (5 bases). The germline V and J ends were trimmed by 3 bases and 0 bases, with 12 bases remaining between them. This CDR3 has 15 amino acids. From germline, CDR1 is SGHVS and CDR2 FQNEAQ. The CDR3 DNA reads as TGTGCCAGCAGCTTGGAGACAGCATACTCCTACGAGCAGTACTTC. Protein sequence: CASSLETAYSYEQYF.

The chain joins TRBV7-3 to TRBJ1-1; TRBD1 matches 10 bases. The CDR3 contains 13 residues. Germline V CDR1 and CDR2: SGHTA, FQGTGA. V trimming: 4 bases; J trimming: 9 bases; junction bases outside the gene matches: 5. CDR3 sequence reads: CASSSTGQGQAFF. The CDR3 DNA follows: TGTGCCAGCAGCTCAACGGGACAGGGGCAAGCTTTCTTT.

DNA for the CDR3: TGTGCCAGCCCCCGAAAGAAGACTCGAGAAGCTAACTATGGCTACACCTTC. Encoded protein: CASPRKKTREANYGYTF. J is TRBJ1-2 and V is TRBV18; D remains ambiguous. Germline V gene lookup returns CDR1 KGHSH and CDR2 LQKENI. The CDR3 sequence is 17 residues long. The germline V and J ends were trimmed by 8 bases and 0 bases, with 22 bases remaining between them.

J is TRBJ1-2 and V is TRBV2, with D possibly matching TRBD1 (5 bases). Deletions cut 10 bases from V and 2 bases from J, with 17 bases between. CDR1 is SNHLY and CDR2 is FYNNEI in the germline V gene. The CDR3 is made up of 14 amino acids. The CDR3 coding sequence is TGTGCCACCATGAGGGGCAGAGAGAACTATGGCTACACCTTC. It codes for CATMRGRENYGYTF.

The V and J genes are TRBV6-6 and TRBJ2-3, with TRBD1 matching 9 bases. CDR3 length: 15 residues. V was pared by 1 base and J by 1 base, with 0 bases of the junction left unmatched. Germline CDR1 reads MNHNY; CDR2 reads SVGAGI (reference sequence). The CDR3: CASSYWDRGTDTQYF. As DNA, the CDR3 is TGTGCCAGCAGTTACTGGGACAGGGGCACAGATACGCAGTATTTT.

The chain uses TRBV7-2 and TRBJ2-7, with 13 bases fitting TRBD2. CDR3 length equals 19 residues. V lost 5 bases and J lost 4; bases outside the gene matches: 17. Per germline, CDR1 SGHTA and CDR2 FQGNSA. CDR3 nucleotide sequence: TGTGCCAGCAGCAGCCGGCGACTAGCGGGAGGCAAGCTGGGGTACGAGCAGTACTTC. Translated, it gives CASSSRRLAGGKLGYEQYF. The variable domain in full, with the rest retrieved from reference TRBV7-2 and TRBJ2-7, is GAGVSQSPSNKVTEKGKDVELRCDPISGHTALYWYRQSLGQGLEFLIYFQGNSAPDKSGLPSDRFSAERTGGSVSTLTIQRTQQEDSAVYLCASSSRRLAGGKLGYEQYFGPGTRLTVT.

V gene TRBV5-4 combines with J gene TRBJ1-3; D possibly corresponds to TRBD1 (5 bases). Trimming pared 4 bases from V and 4 bases from J, leaving 12 bases between. Germline CDR1 and CDR2: SGHNT and YYREEE (reference sequence). This CDR3 comprises 14 residues. The CDR3 sequence is CASSRGEGGNTIYF. For the CDR3, the DNA is TGTGCCAGCAGCCGGGGGGAGGGAGGAAACACCATATATTTT.

This rearrangement joins TRBV7-9 to TRBJ2-5; TRBD1 might be the D (6 bases). The CDR3 runs to 14 residues. Trimming took 4 bases from V and 3 from J, leaving 12 bases between them. Germline V gene lookup returns CDR1 SEHNR and CDR2 FQNEAQ (reference sequence). CDR3 sequence (DNA): TGTGCCAGCAGCTACACAGCAGGGGAAGAGACCCAGTACTTC. It yields the protein CASSYTAGEETQYF. Drawing the rest from reference TRBV7-9 and TRBJ2-5, the complete variable domain is DTGVSQNPRHKITKRGQNVTFRCDPISEHNRLYWYRQTLGQGPEFLTYFQNEAQLEKSRLLSDRFSAERPKGSFSTLEIQRTEQGDSAMYLCASSYTAGEETQYFGPGTRLLVL.

The chain uses TRBV6-5 and TRBJ1-2; D not resolved. Germline loops: CDR1 MNHEY, CDR2 SVGAGI. The V end lost 7 bases, the J end lost 8 bases, and 23 bases lay between the germline ends. This CDR3 is 15 amino acids long. The CDR3 protein is CASMTHVGKGEGYTF. CDR3 coding DNA: TGTGCCAGCATGACCCACGTGGGGAAGGGAGAAGGCTACACCTTC.

The CDR3 nucleotides are TGTGCCAGCTACGGTGGGAAGGGGGTAACCTACGAGCAGTACTTC. Amino acids: CASYGGKGVTYEQYF. V gene TRBV2 combines with J gene TRBJ2-7; D may be TRBD1 (6 bases). Deletions cut 8 bases from V and 2 bases from J, with 19 bases between. The CDR3 spans 15 residues. The germline V gene encodes CDR1 SNHLY and CDR2 FYNNEI.

CDR3 bases: TGTGCCAGCAGTTTTTATGGAGATACGCAGTATTTT. Translated: CASSFYGDTQYF. The chain is built from TRBV28 and TRBJ2-3; D is ambiguous. CDR1 and CDR2 from the germline V gene are MDHEN and SYDVKM. The V gene lost 3 bases and the J gene lost 5 bases, with 6 bases spanning the gap. This CDR3 has 12 amino acids.

The rearrangement uses TRBV29-1 and TRBJ2-7; tentative D call: TRBD2 (5 bases). The V gene lost 4 bases and the J gene lost 5 bases, with 6 bases spanning the gap. Germline V gives CDR1 SQVTM, CDR2 ANQGSEA. This CDR3 has 10 residues. CDR3 DNA sequence: TGCAGCGTTGGAGGGAACGAGCAGTACTTC. The encoded protein is CSVGGNEQYF.

Concerning this clone: The same CDR3 arises from other DNA sequences in this sample as well. The chain combines TRBV27 with TRBJ2-1; 7 positions agree with TRBD2. The CDR3 is 13 amino acids. V was pared by 2 bases and J by 7 bases, with 2 bases of the junction left unmatched. Germline CDR1 MNHEY, CDR2 SMNVEV (reference sequence). The CDR3 spells CASSLTSANEQFF. DNA for the CDR3: TGTGCCAGCAGTTTAACTAGCGCAAATGAGCAGTTCTTC.

The chain employs TRBV9 and TRBJ1-2; D unclear. V gave up 3 bases and J gave up 7 bases, with 4 bases separating them. Looked up from germline, CDR1 is SGDLS and CDR2 is YYNGEE. This CDR3 spans 10 amino acids. CDR3 sequence reads: CASSGAGYTF. The CDR3 coding sequence is TGTGCCAGCAGCGGGGCTGGCTACACCTTC.

The rearrangement links TRBV9 to TRBJ1-2; D is ambiguous. The V gene lost 4 bases and the J gene lost 2 bases, with 12 bases spanning the gap. Germline values: CDR1 SGDLS, CDR2 YYNGEE. The CDR3 is 14 residues long. The DNA of the CDR3 is TGTGCCAGCAGCCCGAGGGAGCCCAACTATGGCTACACCTTC. Translation: CASSPREPNYGYTF. Using reference TRBV9 and TRBJ1-2 for the parts outside the CDR3, the full variable domain is DSGVTQTPKHLITATGQRVTLRCSPRSGDLSVYWYQQSLDQGLQFLIQYYNGEERAKGNILERFSAQQFPDLHSELNLSSLELGDSALYFCASSPREPNYGYTFGSGTRLTVV.